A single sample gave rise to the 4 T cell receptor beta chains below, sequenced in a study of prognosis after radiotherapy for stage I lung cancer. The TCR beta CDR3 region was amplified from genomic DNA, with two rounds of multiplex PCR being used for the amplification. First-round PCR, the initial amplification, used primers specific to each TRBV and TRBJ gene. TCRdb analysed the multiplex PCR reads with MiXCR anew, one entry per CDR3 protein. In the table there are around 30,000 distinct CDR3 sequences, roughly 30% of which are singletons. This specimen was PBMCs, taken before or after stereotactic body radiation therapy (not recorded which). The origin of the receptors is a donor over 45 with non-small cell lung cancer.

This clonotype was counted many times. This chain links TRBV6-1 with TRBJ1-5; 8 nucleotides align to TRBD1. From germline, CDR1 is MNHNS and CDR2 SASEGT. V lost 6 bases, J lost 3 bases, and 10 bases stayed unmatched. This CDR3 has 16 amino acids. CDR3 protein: CASSADRDIPNQPQHF. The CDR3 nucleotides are TGTGCCAGCAGCGCGGACAGGGACATTCCCAATCAGCCCCAGCATTTT.

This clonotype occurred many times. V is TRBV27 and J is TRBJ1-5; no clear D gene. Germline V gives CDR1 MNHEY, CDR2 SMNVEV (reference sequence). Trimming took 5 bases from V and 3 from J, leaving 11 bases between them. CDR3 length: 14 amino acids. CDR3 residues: CASSPQVNNQPQHF. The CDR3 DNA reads TGTGCCAGCAGTCCGCAGGTGAACAATCAGCCCCAGCATTTT.

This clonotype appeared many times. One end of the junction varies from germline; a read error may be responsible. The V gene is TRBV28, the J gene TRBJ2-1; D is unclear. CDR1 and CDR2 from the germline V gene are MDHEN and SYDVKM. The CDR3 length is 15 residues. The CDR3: CASRLAGIVYNERFF. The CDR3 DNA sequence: TGTGCCAGCAGGTTGGCAGGTATAGTCTACAATGAGCGGTTCTTC.

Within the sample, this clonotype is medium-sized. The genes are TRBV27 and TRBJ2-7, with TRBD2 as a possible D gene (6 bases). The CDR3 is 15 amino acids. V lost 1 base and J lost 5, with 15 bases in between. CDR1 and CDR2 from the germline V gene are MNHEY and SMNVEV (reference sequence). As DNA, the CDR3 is TGTGCCAGCAGTTTATATTCCGGGAGTTACGACGAGCAGTACTTC. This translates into CASSLYSGSYDEQYF.